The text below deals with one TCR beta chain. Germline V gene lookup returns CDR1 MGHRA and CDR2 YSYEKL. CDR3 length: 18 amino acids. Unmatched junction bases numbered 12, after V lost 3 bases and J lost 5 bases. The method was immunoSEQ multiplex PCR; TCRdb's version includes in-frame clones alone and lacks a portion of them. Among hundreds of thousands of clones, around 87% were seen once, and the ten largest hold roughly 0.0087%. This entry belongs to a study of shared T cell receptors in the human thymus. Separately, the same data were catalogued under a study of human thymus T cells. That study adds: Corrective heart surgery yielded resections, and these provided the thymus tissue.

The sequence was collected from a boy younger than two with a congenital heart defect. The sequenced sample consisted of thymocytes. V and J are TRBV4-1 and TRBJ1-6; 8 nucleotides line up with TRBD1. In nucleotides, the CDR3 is TGCGCCAGCAGCCAGGCGACAGGGGTTTTTCCAGATAATTCACCCCTCCACTTT. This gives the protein CASSQATGVFPDNSPLHF.